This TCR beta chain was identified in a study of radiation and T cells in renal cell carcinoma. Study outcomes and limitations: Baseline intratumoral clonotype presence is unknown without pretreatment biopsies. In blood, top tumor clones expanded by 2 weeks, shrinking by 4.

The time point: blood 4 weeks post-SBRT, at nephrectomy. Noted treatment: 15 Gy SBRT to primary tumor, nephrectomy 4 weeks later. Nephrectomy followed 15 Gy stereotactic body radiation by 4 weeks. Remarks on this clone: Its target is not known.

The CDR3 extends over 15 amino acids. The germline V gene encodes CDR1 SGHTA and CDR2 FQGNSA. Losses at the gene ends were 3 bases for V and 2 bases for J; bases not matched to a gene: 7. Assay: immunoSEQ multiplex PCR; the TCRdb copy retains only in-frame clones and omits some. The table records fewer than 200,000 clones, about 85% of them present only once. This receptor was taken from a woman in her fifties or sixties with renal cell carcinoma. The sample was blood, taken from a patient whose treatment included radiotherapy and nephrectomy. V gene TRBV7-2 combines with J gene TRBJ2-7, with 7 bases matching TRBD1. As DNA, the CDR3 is TGTGCCAGCAGCTTGGGACCGGGACAGCCCTACGAGCAGTACTTC. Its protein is CASSLGPGQPYEQYF.